Given below is one TCR beta chain in context. The data belong to a study of blood T cell repertoires in COVID-19. Whole-study context: Sites across the United States, Italy and Spain contributed samples from acute and convalescent COVID-19. The analysed material was cDNA or gDNA that came from T cells, B-cell-depleted T cells, or PBMCs.

Methods used by the authors: Scientists estimated how many nucleated cells there were by amplifying reference gene primers. Generated by immunoSEQ multiplex PCR, the TCRdb table keeps only in-frame clones and is missing some. That table supplies the V and J calls and clone size; D and trimming were determined from the DNA. The sample lists a few hundred thousand clones, around nine tenths occurring once. The germline V gene encodes CDR1 PRHDT and CDR2 FYEKMQ (reference sequence). Trimming cost V 7 bases and J 6 bases; bases outside gene matches: 15. This CDR3 comprises 15 residues. This chain joins TRBV13 and TRBJ2-7; the match to TRBD1 covers 7 bases. This TCR came from an older woman with acute or convalescent COVID-19. The sample consisted of peripheral blood. DNA for the CDR3: TGTGCCAGCACCTTCGGGGCACAGGGGCCGATCGAGCAGTACTTC. This gives the protein CASTFGAQGPIEQYF.